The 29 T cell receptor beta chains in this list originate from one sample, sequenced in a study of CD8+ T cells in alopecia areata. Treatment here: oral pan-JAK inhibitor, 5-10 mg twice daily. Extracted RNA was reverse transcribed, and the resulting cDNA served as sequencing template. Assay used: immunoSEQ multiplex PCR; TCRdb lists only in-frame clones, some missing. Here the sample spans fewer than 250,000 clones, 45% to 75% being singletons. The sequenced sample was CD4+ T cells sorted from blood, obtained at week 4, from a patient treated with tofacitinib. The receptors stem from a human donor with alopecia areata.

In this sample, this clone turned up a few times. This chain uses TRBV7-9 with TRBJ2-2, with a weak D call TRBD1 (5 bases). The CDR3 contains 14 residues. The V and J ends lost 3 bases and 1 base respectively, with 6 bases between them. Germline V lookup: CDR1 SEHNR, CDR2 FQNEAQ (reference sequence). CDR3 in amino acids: CASSFDRNTGELFF. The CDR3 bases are TGTGCCAGCAGCTTCGACAGGAACACCGGGGAGCTGTTTTTT.

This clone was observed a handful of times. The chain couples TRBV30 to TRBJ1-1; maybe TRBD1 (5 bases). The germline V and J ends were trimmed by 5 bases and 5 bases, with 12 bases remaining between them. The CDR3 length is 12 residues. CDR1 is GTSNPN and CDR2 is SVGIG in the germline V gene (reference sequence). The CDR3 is CAWSRRGTEAFF. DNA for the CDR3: TGTGCCTGGTCTCGACGGGGGACTGAAGCTTTCTTT. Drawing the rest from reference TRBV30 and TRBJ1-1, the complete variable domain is SQTIHQWPATLVQPVGSPLSLECTVEGTSNPNLYWYRQAAGRGLQLLFYSVGIGQISSEVPQNLSASRPQDRQFILSSKKLLLSDSGFYLCAWSRRGTEAFFGQGTRLTVV.

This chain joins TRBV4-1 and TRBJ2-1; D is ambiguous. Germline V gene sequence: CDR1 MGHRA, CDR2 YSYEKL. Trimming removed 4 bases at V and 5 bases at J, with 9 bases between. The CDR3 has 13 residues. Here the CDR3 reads CASSRGVDNEQFF. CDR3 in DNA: TGCGCCAGCAGCCGTGGAGTCGACAATGAGCAGTTCTTC.

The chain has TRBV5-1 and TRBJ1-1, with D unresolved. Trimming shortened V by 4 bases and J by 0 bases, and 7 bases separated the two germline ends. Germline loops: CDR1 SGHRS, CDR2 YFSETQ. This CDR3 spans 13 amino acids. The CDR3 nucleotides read TGCGCCAGCAGCCCGACAATGAACACTGAAGCTTTCTTT. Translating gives CASSPTMNTEAFF.

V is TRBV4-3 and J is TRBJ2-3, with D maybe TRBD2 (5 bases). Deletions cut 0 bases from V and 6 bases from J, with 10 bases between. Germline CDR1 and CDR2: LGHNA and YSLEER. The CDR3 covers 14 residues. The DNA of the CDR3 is TGCGCCAGCAGCCAAGATGAGGGCGGGGATACGCAGTATTTT. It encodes CASSQDEGGDTQYF.

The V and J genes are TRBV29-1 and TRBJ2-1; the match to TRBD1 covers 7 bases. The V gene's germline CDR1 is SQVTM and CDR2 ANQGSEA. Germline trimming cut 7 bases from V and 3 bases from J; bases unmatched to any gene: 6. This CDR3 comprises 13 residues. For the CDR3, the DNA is TGCAGCGCGGGGACAGATCTCTACAATGAGCAGTTCTTC. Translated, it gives CSAGTDLYNEQFF.

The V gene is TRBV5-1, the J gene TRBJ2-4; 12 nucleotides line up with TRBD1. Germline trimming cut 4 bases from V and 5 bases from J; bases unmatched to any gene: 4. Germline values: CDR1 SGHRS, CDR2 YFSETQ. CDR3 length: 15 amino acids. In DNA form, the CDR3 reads TGCGCCAGCAGCCGCGGGACAGGGGGCGAAAACATTCAGTACTTC. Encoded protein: CASSRGTGGENIQYF.

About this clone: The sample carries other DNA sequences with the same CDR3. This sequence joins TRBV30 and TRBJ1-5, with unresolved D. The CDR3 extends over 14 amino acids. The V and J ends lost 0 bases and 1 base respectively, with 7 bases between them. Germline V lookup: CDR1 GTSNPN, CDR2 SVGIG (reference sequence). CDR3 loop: CAWSVGGSNQPQHF. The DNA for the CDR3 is TGTGCCTGGAGTGTTGGAGGGAGCAATCAGCCCCAGCATTTT.

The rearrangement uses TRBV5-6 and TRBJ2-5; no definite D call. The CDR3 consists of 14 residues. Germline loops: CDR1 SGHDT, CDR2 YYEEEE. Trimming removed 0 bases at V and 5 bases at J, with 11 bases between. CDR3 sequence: CASSLGIIEETQYF. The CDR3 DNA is TGTGCCAGCAGCTTGGGGATTATCGAGGAGACCCAGTACTTC.

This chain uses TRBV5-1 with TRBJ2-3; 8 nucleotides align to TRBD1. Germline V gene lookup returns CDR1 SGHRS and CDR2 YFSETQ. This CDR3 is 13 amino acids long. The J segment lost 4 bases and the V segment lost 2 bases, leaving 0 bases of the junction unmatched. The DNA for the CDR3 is TGCGCCAGCAGCTTACAGGGGGCAGATACGCAGTATTTT. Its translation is CASSLQGADTQYF.

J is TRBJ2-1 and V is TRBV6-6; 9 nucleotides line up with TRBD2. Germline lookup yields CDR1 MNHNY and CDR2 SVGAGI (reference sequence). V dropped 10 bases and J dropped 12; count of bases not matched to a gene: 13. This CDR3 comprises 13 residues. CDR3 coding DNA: TGTGCCATGGGGCGGGAGGGCCGGTATGCGCAGTTCTTC. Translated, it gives CAMGREGRYAQFF.

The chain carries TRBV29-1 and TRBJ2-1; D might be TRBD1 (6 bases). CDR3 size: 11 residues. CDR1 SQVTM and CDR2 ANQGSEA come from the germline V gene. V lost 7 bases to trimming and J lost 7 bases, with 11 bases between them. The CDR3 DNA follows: TGCAGCGGGACAAGGGGGAATGAGCAGTTCTTC. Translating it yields CSGTRGNEQFF.

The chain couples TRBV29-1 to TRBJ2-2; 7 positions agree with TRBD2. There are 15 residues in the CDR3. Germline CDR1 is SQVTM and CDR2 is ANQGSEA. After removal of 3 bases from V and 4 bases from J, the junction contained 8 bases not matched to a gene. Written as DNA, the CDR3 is TGCAGCGTTGAGGGAGGGATCAGGAGCACCGGGGAGCTGTTTTTT. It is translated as CSVEGGIRSTGELFF.

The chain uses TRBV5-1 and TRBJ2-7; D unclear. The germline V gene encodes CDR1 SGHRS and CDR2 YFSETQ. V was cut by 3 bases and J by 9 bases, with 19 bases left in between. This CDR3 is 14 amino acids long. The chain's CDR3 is CASSSSEGASGQYF. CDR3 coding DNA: TGCGCCAGCAGCTCGAGTGAAGGAGCGAGTGGGCAGTACTTC.

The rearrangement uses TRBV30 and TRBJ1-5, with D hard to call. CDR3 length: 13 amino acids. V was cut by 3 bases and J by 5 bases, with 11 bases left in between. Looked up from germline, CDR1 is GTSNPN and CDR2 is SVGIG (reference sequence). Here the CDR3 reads CAWSRDRDQPQHF. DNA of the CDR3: TGTGCCTGGAGCCGGGATCGGGATCAGCCCCAGCATTTT.

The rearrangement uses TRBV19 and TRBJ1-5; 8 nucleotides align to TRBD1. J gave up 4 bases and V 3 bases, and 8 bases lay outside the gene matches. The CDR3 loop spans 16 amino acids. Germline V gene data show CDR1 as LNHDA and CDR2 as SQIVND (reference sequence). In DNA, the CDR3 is TGTGCCAGTAGTATTAGATCAGGGGGCCAGAATCAGCCCCAGCATTTT. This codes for CASSIRSGGQNQPQHF. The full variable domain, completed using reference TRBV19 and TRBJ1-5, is DGGITQSPKYLFRKEGQNVTLSCEQNLNHDAMYWYRQDPGQGLRLIYYSQIVNDFQKGDIAEGYSVSREKKESFPLTVTSAQKNPTAFYLCASSIRSGGQNQPQHFGDGTRLSIL.

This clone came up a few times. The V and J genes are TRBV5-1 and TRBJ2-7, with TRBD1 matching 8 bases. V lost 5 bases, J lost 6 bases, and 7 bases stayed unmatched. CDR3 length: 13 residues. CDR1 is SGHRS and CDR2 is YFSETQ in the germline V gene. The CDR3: CASREGQGTEQYF. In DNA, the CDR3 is TGCGCCAGCAGGGAAGGACAGGGTACCGAGCAGTACTTC.

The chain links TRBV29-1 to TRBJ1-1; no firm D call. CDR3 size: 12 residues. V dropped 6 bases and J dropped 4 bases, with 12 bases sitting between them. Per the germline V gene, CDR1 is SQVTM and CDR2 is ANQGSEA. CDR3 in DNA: TGCAGCGTGCTGATCCTGTCCACTGAAGCTTTCTTT. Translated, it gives CSVLILSTEAFF.

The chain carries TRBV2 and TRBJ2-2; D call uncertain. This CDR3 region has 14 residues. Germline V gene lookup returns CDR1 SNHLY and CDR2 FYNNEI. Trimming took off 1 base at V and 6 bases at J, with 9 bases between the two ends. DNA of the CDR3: TGTGCCAGCAGTGAAGTTAGGGTGTCCGGGGAGCTGTTTTTT. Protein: CASSEVRVSGELFF.

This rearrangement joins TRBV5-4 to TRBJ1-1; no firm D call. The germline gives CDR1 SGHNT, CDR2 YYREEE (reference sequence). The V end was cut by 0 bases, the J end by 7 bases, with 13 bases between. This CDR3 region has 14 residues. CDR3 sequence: CASSLESGRDEAFF. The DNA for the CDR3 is TGTGCCAGCAGCTTGGAATCGGGGAGAGATGAAGCTTTCTTT.

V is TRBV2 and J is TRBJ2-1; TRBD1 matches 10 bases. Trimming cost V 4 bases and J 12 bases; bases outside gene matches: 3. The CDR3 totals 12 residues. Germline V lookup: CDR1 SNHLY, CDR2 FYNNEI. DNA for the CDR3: TGTGCCAGCAGTGGGACAGGGGGGCTGCAGTTCTTC. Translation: CASSGTGGLQFF.

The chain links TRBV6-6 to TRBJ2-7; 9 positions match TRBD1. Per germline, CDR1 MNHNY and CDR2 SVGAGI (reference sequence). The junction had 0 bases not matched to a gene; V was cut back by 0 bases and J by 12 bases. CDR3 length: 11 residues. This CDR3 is CASSYSGQGYF. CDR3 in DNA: TGTGCCAGCAGTTACTCGGGACAGGGGTACTTC.

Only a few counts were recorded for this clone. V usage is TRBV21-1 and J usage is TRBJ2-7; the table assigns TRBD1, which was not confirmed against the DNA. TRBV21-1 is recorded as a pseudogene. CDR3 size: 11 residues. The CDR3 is CASNLGDEQYF. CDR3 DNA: TGTGCCAGCAACCTAGGGGATGAGCAGTACTTC.

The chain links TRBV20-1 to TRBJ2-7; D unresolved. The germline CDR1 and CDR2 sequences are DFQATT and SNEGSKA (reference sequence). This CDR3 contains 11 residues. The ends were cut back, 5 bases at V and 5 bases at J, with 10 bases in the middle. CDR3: CSAGSRHEQYF. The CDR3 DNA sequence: TGCAGTGCTGGTTCACGGCACGAGCAGTACTTC.

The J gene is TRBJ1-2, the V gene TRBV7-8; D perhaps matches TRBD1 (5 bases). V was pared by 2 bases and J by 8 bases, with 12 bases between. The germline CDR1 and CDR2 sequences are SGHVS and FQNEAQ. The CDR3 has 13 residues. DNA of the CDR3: TGTGCCAGCAGCTTAAGCGCGGCAGGGGGCTACACCTTC. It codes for CASSLSAAGGYTF.

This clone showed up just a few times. The CDR3 reads CSVEDYWTNYNEQFF. In nucleotides, the CDR3 is TGCAGCGTTGAAGATTATTGGACTAACTACAATGAGCAGTTCTTC. This chain links TRBV29-1 with TRBJ2-1; maybe TRBD2 (6 bases). The V end lost 0 bases, the J end lost 3 bases, and 12 bases lay between the germline ends. This CDR3 comprises 15 residues. In germline, CDR1 is SQVTM, CDR2 ANQGSEA.

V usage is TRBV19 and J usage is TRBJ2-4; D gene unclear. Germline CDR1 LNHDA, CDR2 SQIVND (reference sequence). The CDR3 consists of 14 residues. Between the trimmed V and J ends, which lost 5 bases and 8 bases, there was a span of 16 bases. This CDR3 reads CASSPTAGPHIQYF. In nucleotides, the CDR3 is TGTGCCAGTAGTCCGACGGCTGGACCGCACATTCAGTACTTC.

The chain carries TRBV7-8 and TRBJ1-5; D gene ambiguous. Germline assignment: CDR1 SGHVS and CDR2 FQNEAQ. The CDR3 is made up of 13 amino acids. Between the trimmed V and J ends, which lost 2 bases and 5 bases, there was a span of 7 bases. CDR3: CASSLSGDQPQHF. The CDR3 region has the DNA TGTGCCAGCAGCTTATCCGGGGATCAGCCCCAGCATTTT.

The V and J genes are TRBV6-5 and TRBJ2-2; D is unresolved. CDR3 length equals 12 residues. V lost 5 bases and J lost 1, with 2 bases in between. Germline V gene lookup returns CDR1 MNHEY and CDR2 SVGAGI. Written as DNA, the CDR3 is TGTGCCAGCAGTAAGAACACCGGGGAGCTGTTTTTT. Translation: CASSKNTGELFF.